The TCR beta chain under discussion was sequenced for a study of shared clonotypes between healthy human individuals. Only in-frame clones appear in the TCRdb table, and some are missing; sequencing was by immunoSEQ multiplex PCR. The sample shows about 1.1 million clones, 78% of them seen only once. On this clone: Other nucleotide sequences from this sample produce the same CDR3.

Germline V gives CDR1 SGDLS, CDR2 YYNGEE. The V gene lost 0 bases and the J gene lost 5 bases, with 5 bases spanning the gap. This CDR3 comprises 13 residues. The sample taken for sequencing was memory CD4+ T cells from PBMCs. The subset was: CD45RA-negative fraction. The clonotype comes from a man aged 18 to 29 in good health. Some clones in this sample may be carry-over from other donors' samples. J is TRBJ2-2 and V is TRBV9; the D is unclear. The CDR3 loop reads CASSVVGTGELFF. Written as DNA, the CDR3 is TGTGCCAGCAGCGTAGTCGGGACCGGGGAGCTGTTTTTT.